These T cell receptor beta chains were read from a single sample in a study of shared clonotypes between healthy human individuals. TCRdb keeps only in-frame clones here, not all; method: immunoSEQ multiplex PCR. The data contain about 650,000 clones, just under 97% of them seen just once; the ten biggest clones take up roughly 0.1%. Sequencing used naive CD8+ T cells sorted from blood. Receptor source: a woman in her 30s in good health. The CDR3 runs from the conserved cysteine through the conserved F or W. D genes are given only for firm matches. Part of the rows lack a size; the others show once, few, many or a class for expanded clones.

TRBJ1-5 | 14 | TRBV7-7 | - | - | TGTGCCAGCAGCTGGCGTTATAGCAATCAGCCCCAGCATTTT | CASSWRYSNQPQHF
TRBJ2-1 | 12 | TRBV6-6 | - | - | TGTGCCAGCAGCTCACACCTTAATGAGCAGTTCTTC | CASSSHLNEQFF
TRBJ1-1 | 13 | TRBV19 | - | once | TGTGCCAGTAGTATGCTGGGAAACACTGAAGCTTTCTTT | CASSMLGNTEAFF
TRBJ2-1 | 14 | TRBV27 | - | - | TGTGCCAGCAGCGTCCAGGGACCCTACAATGAGCAGTTCTTC | CASSVQGPYNEQFF
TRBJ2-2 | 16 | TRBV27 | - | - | TGTGCCAGCAGTTTGTCCGGGGGCGAGGGAACCGGGGAGCTGTTTTTT | CASSLSGGEGTGELFF
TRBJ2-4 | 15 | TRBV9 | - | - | TGTGCCAGCAGCGAGGGGCCCTCAGCCAAAAACATTCAGTACTTC | CASSEGPSAKNIQYF
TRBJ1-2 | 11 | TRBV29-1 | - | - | TGCAGCGTTGAAGGCGATAGTGGCTACACCTTC | CSVEGDSGYTF
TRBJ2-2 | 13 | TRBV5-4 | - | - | TGTGCCATCATCTCAGGCGACACCGGGGAGCTGTTTTTT | CAIISGDTGELFF
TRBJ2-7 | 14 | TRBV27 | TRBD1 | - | TGTGCCAGCACAAAGACAGGGGCTGCCTACGAGCAGTACTTC | CASTKTGAAYEQYF
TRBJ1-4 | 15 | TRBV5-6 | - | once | TGTGCCAGCAGCTCCCGGGACACCTCTAATGAAAAACTGTTTTTT | CASSSRDTSNEKLFF
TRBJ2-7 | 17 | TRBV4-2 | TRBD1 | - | TGTGCCAGCAGCCAAGGGACAGGGGGTACGGCCCCCTACGAGCAGTACTTC | CASSQGTGGTAPYEQYF
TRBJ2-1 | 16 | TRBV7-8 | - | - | TGTGCCAGCAGGTTGGGGGAGGGGGCATCCTACAATGAGCAGTTCTTC | CASRLGEGASYNEQFF
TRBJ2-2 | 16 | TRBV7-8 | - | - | TGTGCCAGCAGCTATGGAGTGGGATTTAACACCGGGGAGCTGTTTTTT | CASSYGVGFNTGELFF
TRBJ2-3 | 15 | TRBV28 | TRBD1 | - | TGTGCCAGCAGTTTAGGGACAGGTAGCACAGATACGCAGTATTTT | CASSLGTGSTDTQYF
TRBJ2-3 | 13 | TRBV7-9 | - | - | TGTGCCAGCAGCTTAGGAGGGTTGGATACGCAGTATTTT | CASSLGGLDTQYF
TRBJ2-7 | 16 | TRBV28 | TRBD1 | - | TGTGCCAGCAGCCCGACACCGGGACAGGGGGCATACGAGCAGTACTTC | CASSPTPGQGAYEQYF
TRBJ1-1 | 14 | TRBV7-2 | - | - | TGTGCCAGCAGCTTAGAAGTTGGGGGATCAGGAGCTTTCTTT | CASSLEVGGSGAFF
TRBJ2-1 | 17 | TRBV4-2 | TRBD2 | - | TGTGCCAGCAGCCAAGAAGGGTCCAGCGGGATGTACAATGAGCAGTTCTTC | CASSQEGSSGMYNEQFF
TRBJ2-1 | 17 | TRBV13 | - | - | TGTGCCAGCAGCCCTCCCCTCGGCGGTACCAACGGGAATGAGCAGTTCTTC | CASSPPLGGTNGNEQFF
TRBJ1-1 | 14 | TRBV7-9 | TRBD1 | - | TGTGCCAGCGTAGGGGGCGAGGGGAACACTGAAGCTTTCTTT | CASVGGEGNTEAFF
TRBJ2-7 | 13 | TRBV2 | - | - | TGTGCCAGCAGTCCACTACAGGAGTACGAGCAGTACTTC | CASSPLQEYEQYF
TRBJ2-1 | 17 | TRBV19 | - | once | TGTGCCAGTAGTCCGAACGCCCTAGCGTCGGCTTACAATGAGCAGTTCTTC | CASSPNALASAYNEQFF
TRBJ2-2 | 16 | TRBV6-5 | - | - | TGTGCCAGCAGTTACTCGAGGGAGTTGAACACCGGGGAGCTGTTTTTT | CASSYSRELNTGELFF
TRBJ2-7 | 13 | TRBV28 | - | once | TGTGCCAGCAGTTTAGGGGGGAGTTACGAGCAGTACTTC | CASSLGGSYEQYF
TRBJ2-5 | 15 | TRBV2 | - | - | TGTGCCAGCAGTGAACAGGAGGCCCTTATTGAGACCCAGTACTTC | CASSEQEALIETQYF
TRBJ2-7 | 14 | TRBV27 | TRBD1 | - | TGTGCCATTTCCAAGGATGGGACAGGGTACGAGCAGTACTTC | CAISKDGTGYEQYF
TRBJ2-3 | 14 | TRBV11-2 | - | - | TGTGCCAGCAGCCTCGGGCTAGCAGGAGATACGCAGTATTTT | CASSLGLAGDTQYF
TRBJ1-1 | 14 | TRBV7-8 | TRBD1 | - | TGTGCCAGCAGCTTAGGGGACAGCCTCACTGAAGCTTTCTTT | CASSLGDSLTEAFF
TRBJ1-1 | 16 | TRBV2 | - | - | TGTGCCAGCAGTGAAAGTTCGGGCAGAGGGGACACTGAAGCTTTCTTT | CASSESSGRGDTEAFF
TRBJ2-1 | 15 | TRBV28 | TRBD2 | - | TGTGCCAGCAGTAAGACTAGCGGGTCCTACAATGAGCAGTTCTTC | CASSKTSGSYNEQFF
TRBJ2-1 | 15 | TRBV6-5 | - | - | TGTGCCAGCAGTTACTCTGCGGAGGGCTACAATGAGCAGTTCTTC | CASSYSAEGYNEQFF
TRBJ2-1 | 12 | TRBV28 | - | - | TGTGCCAGCACCGGACGATACAATGAGCAGTTCTTC | CASTGRYNEQFF
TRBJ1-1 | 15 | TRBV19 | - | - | TGTGCCAGTAGTATAATGGGGGCAGCGAACACTGAAGCTTTCTTT | CASSIMGAANTEAFF
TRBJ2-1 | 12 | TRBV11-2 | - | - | TGTGCCAGCAGCTTAGTCCCAAAAGAGCAGTTCTTC | CASSLVPKEQFF
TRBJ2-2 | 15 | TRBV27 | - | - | TGTGCCAGCAGTTTATCTGCGGGCTTCCACCGGGAGCTGTTTTTT | CASSLSAGFHRELFF
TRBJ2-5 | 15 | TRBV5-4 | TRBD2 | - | TGTGCCAGCGGGGGGGGACTAGCGGGAAAAGAGACCCAGTACTTC | CASGGGLAGKETQYF
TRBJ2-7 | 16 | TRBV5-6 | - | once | TGTGCCAGCAGCTCGGTATCGGACACGAACTCCTACGAGCAGTACTTC | CASSSVSDTNSYEQYF
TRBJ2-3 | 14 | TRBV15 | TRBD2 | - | TGTGCCACCAGACTAGCGGGAGGCACAGATACGCAGTATTTT | CATRLAGGTDTQYF
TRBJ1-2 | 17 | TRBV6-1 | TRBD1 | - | TGTGCCAGCAGTGGGAAGGGGTGGGACAGAGTTAACTATGGCTACACCTTC | CASSGKGWDRVNYGYTF
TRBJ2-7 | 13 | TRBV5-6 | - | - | TGTGCCAGCAGCTTGGGCTCTTCCTACGAGCAGTACTTC | CASSLGSSYEQYF
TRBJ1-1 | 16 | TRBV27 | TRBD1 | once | TGTGCCAGCAGTTTAAGCCCGGCAGGGGGCGTTCGATTGGCTTTCTTT | CASSLSPAGGVRLAFF
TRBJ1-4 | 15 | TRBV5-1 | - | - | TGCGCCAGCAGCTTGGATGTCGGGGCAGGGGAAAAACTGTTTTTT | CASSLDVGAGEKLFF
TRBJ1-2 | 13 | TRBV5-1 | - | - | TGCGCCAGCAGCTTGCGGGGGAACTATGGCTACACCTTC | CASSLRGNYGYTF
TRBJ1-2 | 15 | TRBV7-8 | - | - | TGTGCCAGCAGCTTAGAAAGGTGGGCTAACTATGGCTACACCTTC | CASSLERWANYGYTF
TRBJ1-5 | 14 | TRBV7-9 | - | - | TGTGCCAGCAGACATATGACAGACAATCAGCCCCAGCATTTT | CASRHMTDNQPQHF